A selection of T cell receptor beta chains follows, all from one sample in a study of technical replicates of blood from several donors. Measured with immunoSEQ multiplex PCR; TCRdb has only the in-frame clones, and not every one. In the table there are tens of thousands of clones, approximately 92% of which are singletons. The sample taken for sequencing was T cells isolated from PBMCs. The receptors were sampled from a human donor in good health. CDR3s include the opening cysteine and the closing phenylalanine or tryptophan. D genes are given only for firm matches. Expanded clones are given a class, and other clones once, few, many or no size at all.

J	size	D	V	CDR3	DNA
TRBJ2-3	.	TRBD2	TRBV7-3	CASSSSGGASDTQYF	TGTGCCAGCAGCTCTAGCGGGGGGGCCTCAGATACGCAGTATTTT
TRBJ1-4	.	TRBD1	TRBV5-1	CASSLGQGEKLFF	TGCGCCAGCAGCTTGGGACAGGGTGAAAAACTGTTTTTT
TRBJ2-5	.	.	TRBV11-2	CASSLEDREETQYF	TGTGCCAGCAGCTTGGAGGACCGGGAAGAGACCCAGTACTTC
TRBJ1-4	.	TRBD1	TRBV30	CASYRGNEKLFF	TGTGCCTCTTACAGGGGGAATGAAAAACTGTTTTTT
TRBJ2-2	.	TRBD2	TRBV7-9	CASSFPGLAGVRELFF	TGTGCCAGCAGCTTCCCGGGACTAGCGGGAGTTAGGGAGCTGTTTTTT
TRBJ1-2	few	TRBD1	TRBV5-1	CASSSKTNMGQGVYGYTF	TGCGCCAGCAGCTCGAAAACGAACATGGGACAGGGGGTCTATGGCTACACCTTC
TRBJ1-1	.	TRBD1	TRBV6-1	CASSEGGRGATEAFF	TGTGCCAGCAGTGAAGGGGGCAGGGGGGCGACTGAAGCTTTCTTT
TRBJ1-2	.	.	TRBV21-1	CASSTDRGPYGYTF	TGTGCCAGCAGCACGGACAGGGGGCCCTATGGCTACACCTTC
TRBJ1-3	.	.	TRBV5-4	CASSLDQGSSGNTIYF	TGTGCCAGCAGCTTGGATCAGGGATCCTCTGGAAACACCATATATTTT
TRBJ1-3	few	.	TRBV10-3	CAIRSRSTADTNSSGNTIYF	TGTGCCATCAGGAGCCGGTCGACAGCCGATACAAACTCCTCTGGAAACACCATATATTTT
TRBJ2-7	.	TRBD2	TRBV7-6	CASSPGTSGPYEQYF	TGTGCCAGCAGCCCCGGGACTAGCGGCCCCTACGAGCAGTACTTC
TRBJ2-1	.	.	TRBV6-5	CASSYGGKNEQFF	TGTGCCAGCAGTTATGGCGGGAAAAATGAGCAGTTCTTC
TRBJ2-5	once	TRBD2	TRBV9	CASSVAAGGETQYF	TGTGCCAGCAGCGTAGCAGCGGGGGGAGAGACCCAGTACTTC
TRBJ2-3	.	.	TRBV29-1	CSAPGGGGTDTQYF	TGCAGCGCCCCCGGGGGCGGGGGAACAGATACGCAGTATTTT
TRBJ2-7	.	.	TRBV11-2	CASSFNSPGVEQYF	TGTGCCAGCAGCTTTAATTCTCCCGGGGTCGAGCAGTACTTC
TRBJ2-7	.	.	TRBV5-4	CASSLGGEPIPRYF	TGTGCCAGCAGCTTGGGGGGAGAGCCTATACCTCGGTACTTC
TRBJ2-5	once	.	TRBV20-1	CSAILWETQYF	TGCAGTGCTATACTCTGGGAGACCCAGTACTTC
TRBJ1-5	.	.	TRBV6-1	CASSSQGYSNQPQHF	TGTGCCAGCAGTTCCCAGGGCTATAGCAATCAGCCCCAGCATTTT
TRBJ2-7	.	TRBD1	TRBV6-1	CASRTGLAYEQYF	TGTGCCAGCAGGACAGGGCTAGCCTACGAGCAGTACTTC
TRBJ2-7	.	TRBD2	TRBV19	CASSPGTSGRASYEQYF	TGTGCCAGTAGCCCCGGGACTAGCGGGAGGGCCTCCTACGAGCAGTACTTC
TRBJ2-7	once	TRBD1	TRBV29-1	CSVKDRAAYEQYF	TGCAGCGTTAAGGACAGGGCCGCCTACGAGCAGTACTTC
TRBJ1-1	.	TRBD1	TRBV6-6	CASSRQGAKAFF	TGTGCCAGCAGCCGACAGGGGGCGAAAGCTTTCTTT
TRBJ2-7	.	TRBD2	TRBV28	CASFEGSGGTYEQYF	TGTGCCAGCTTCGAAGGGTCGGGGGGAACCTACGAGCAGTACTTC
TRBJ1-5	.	.	TRBV5-1	CASSLRGGNQPQHF	TGCGCCAGCAGCTTAAGGGGCGGCAATCAGCCCCAGCATTTT
TRBJ1-1	.	.	TRBV5-1	CASSSIQDPTQTEAFF	TGCGCCAGCAGCTCCATACAGGACCCCACACAGACTGAAGCTTTCTTT
TRBJ2-4	.	.	TRBV29-1	CSAKEGLAKNIQYF	TGCAGCGCGAAAGAGGGTCTAGCCAAAAACATTCAGTACTTC
TRBJ1-2	.	TRBD1	TRBV11-3	CASSLTTGHIEGYTF	TGTGCCAGCAGCTTAACGACAGGGCATATAGAAGGCTACACCTTC
TRBJ2-7	.	TRBD1	TRBV5-1	CASSTGTGGSEQYF	TGCGCCAGCAGCACCGGGACAGGGGGTAGTGAGCAGTACTTC
TRBJ1-1	.	.	TRBV5-1	CASSLAWGGNTEAFF	TGCGCCAGCAGCTTAGCCTGGGGGGGGAACACTGAAGCTTTCTTT
TRBJ2-5	.	.	TRBV28	CASRLTSTETQYF	TGTGCCAGCAGGTTAACTAGTACGGAGACCCAGTACTTC
TRBJ2-1	.	.	TRBV6-1	CASSTFIAPGDEQFF	TGTGCCAGCAGTACCTTTATAGCCCCAGGGGATGAGCAGTTCTTC
TRBJ1-1	few	.	TRBV29-1	CSGRGNTEAFF	TGCAGCGGGCGGGGGAACACTGAAGCTTTCTTT
TRBJ1-1	.	.	TRBV9	CASSAYTEAFF	TGTGCCAGCAGCGCATACACTGAAGCTTTCTTT
TRBJ2-3	.	TRBD2	TRBV28	CASSYRIELAGGSSTDTQYF	TGTGCCAGCAGTTACAGGATTGAGCTAGCGGGGGGATCTAGCACAGATACGCAGTATTTT
TRBJ2-2	.	TRBD2	TRBV5-6	CASNFLAGETGELFF	TGTGCCAGCAATTTCCTAGCGGGAGAAACCGGGGAGCTGTTTTTT
TRBJ2-3	.	.	TRBV7-6	CASSYPEGTDTQYF	TGTGCCAGCAGCTATCCTGAGGGCACAGATACGCAGTATTTT
TRBJ2-3	few	TRBD2	TRBV4-2	CASSPGDTSGGANTQYF	TGTGCCAGCAGCCCCGGGGATACTAGCGGGGGGGCCAATACGCAGTATTTT
TRBJ2-1	.	.	TRBV19	CASSPTTGEQFF	TGTGCCAGTAGTCCGACGACAGGTGAGCAGTTCTTC
TRBJ1-5	once	.	TRBV4-2	CASSQEEGARNQPQHF	TGTGCCAGCAGCCAAGAGGAAGGGGCCCGCAATCAGCCCCAGCATTTT